The entry below describes one TCR beta chain. Its antigen is not known. Generated by immunoSEQ multiplex PCR, the TCRdb table keeps only in-frame clones and is missing some. The sample lists about 200,000 clones, 80% to 90% occurring once. The data stem from a study of cytomegalovirus exposure and HLA in healthy donors. Turning to the study itself: The same platform was used for the 100 to 150 validation repertoires and the 600 to 850 first-cohort repertoires, a later analysis reported. Overall study results and limits: In vitro checks showed that a few CMV-associated chains really do target CMV antigens.

The V end lost 7 bases, the J end lost 4 bases, and 10 bases lay between the germline ends. CDR1 and CDR2 from the germline V gene are SEHNR and FQNEAQ (reference sequence). CDR3 length: 13 residues. The sequence was obtained from a woman between 25 and 40 years old in good health and CMV-seropositive. The sample consisted of PBMCs. V gene TRBV7-9 combines with J gene TRBJ2-2; D possibly corresponds to TRBD2 (5 bases). CDR3 protein: CASTLGVTGELFF. The CDR3 DNA is TGTGCCAGCACCCTCGGGGTCACCGGGGAGCTGTTTTTT. Full variable domain (rest looked up from reference TRBV7-9 and TRBJ2-2): DTGVSQNPRHKITKRGQNVTFRCDPISEHNRLYWYRQTLGQGPEFLTYFQNEAQLEKSRLLSDRFSAERPKGSFSTLEIQRTEQGDSAMYLCASTLGVTGELFFGEGSRLTVL.